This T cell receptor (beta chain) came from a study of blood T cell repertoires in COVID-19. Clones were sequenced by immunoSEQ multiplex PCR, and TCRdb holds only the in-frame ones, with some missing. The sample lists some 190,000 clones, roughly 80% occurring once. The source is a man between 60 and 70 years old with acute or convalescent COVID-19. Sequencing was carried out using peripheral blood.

The DNA of the CDR3 is TGTGCCAGCAGCCCCCTTCTGGGGGGGGATCAGCCCCAGCATTTT. The encoded protein is CASSPLLGGDQPQHF. The rearrangement links TRBV7-8 to TRBJ1-5; D perhaps matches TRBD1 (5 bases). CDR1 and CDR2 (germline): SGHVS, FQNEAQ. V lost 5 bases, J lost 5 bases, and 16 bases lay in between. This CDR3 region has 15 residues.